The present T cell receptor (beta chain) was sequenced within a study of ipilimumab plus nivolumab after autologous stem cell transplantation (TCRdb year 2021). In the study overall: The median number of doses that trial patients received was a few for ipilimumab and roughly 8 for nivolumab. Roughly 40 patients made up the trial's intent-to-treat population. Both primary refractory and relapsed disease were represented in the DLBCL cohort, where 18-month progression-free survival was roughly 89% and 26%, respectively. Patients in the trial were undergoing autologous transplant and had high-risk diffuse large B cell lymphoma, mature T cell lymphoma, or multiple myeloma. General findings and caveats noted by the study authors: The authors concluded that, as post-transplant consolidation, combined checkpoint inhibition appeared tolerable. The authors stated that profiles of the T cell receptor repertoire, regulatory T cell phenotype and gut microbiota provided a biologic rationale for studying this approach further.

Starting 14 to 28 days after the autologous transplant, patients began checkpoint therapy, which included ipilimumab at 1 mg/kg intravenously on day 1 of selected weeks. Nivolumab was given at 3 mg/kg intravenously on day 1 of weeks 1, 4, 7, 10, and every two weeks through week 26. This was a Phase Ib clinical trial that tested ipilimumab plus nivolumab, given as combined checkpoint inhibition, for consolidation following autologous stem cell transplantation. From a lookup of the germline V gene, CDR1 and CDR2 are MNHNS and SASEGT. The CDR3 goes from the cysteine to the phenylalanine over 13 residues. Just CDR3 DNA is preserved here, 39 bases in frame from base 1. Libraries came from the immunoSEQ multiplex PCR assay. Imported from immuneACCESS, the table was reduced by TCRdb to in-frame sequences with V and J called. These copies leave out some clones; in studies compared against another copy, an unresolved V gene accounts for under half, and the cause of the remainder is not known. The sample table shows around 20,000 clones, and roughly 74% are seen once. 20% to 30% of the sample goes to the ten largest clones.

This clone showed up just a few times. The antigen this receptor binds is unknown. One end of the junction fails to match germline, which may point to a read error. Here the chain combines TRBV6-1 and TRBJ1-6; perhaps TRBD1 is the D gene, with 5 bases matching. This sequence originates from a male donor with diffuse large B-cell lymphoma. Sequenced here: PBMCs, sampled in a trial of ipilimumab plus nivolumab as post-transplant consolidation. In nucleotides, the sequence is TGTGCCAGCAGAGAAGGGGTCAATTCACCCCTCCACTTT. Its product reads: CASREGVNSPLHF.